This T cell receptor (beta chain) was sequenced during a study of CD8+CD57+ T cells in acquired aplastic anemia. The wider study: The DNA of sorted CD4+ and CD8+ cells averaged around 3 ug.

This clonotype was seen a handful of times. Its antigen is not identified. The TCR beta profiling, which covered VDJ combination and CDR3 sequence, was carried out using genomic DNA as the template. TCRdb recomputed calls from the reads with MiXCR, one row per CDR3 protein. The table lists around 430,000 distinct CDR3 sequences, roughly 34% of them singletons. Study-wide findings and caveats: CD8+ Simpson's diversity did not differ significantly between patients and controls.

Individuals selected for sequencing had exhibited CD8+CD57+ cell expansion on flow cytometry. Severe acquired aplastic anemia was the diagnosis recorded for all patients. V was shortened by 6 bases and J by 3 bases, with 9 bases between the two germline ends. Germline CDR1 MDHEN, CDR2 SYDVKM. The CDR3 extends over 13 amino acids. The source is a human donor with aplastic anemia. The J gene is TRBJ1-5, the V gene TRBV28, with D hard to call. Sequenced sample: sorted CD4+, CD8+, or CD8+CD57+ T cells (not recorded which) from PBMCs. CDR3: CASRRQYNQPQHF. The CDR3 nucleotides read TGTGCCAGCAGGCGGCAGTACAATCAGCCCCAGCATTTT.